This record concerns one T cell receptor beta chain sequence. Only CD45RO-negative cells positively selected for CCR7 counted as naive CD8 cells, so terminally differentiated effector memory CD45RA+ cells were excluded. These data belong to a study of shared clonotypes between healthy human individuals. Per the germline V gene, CDR1 is MGHRA and CDR2 is YSYEKL. V trimming: 1 base; J trimming: 10 bases; junction bases outside the gene matches: 7. The CDR3 is 15 residues long. The protocol was immunoSEQ multiplex PCR, while the TCRdb copy is restricted to in-frame clones and leaves out a portion. The table has approximately 600,000 clones, roughly 95% seen once; the top ten hold about 0.11%.

The receptor's source is a woman aged 25 to 39 in good health. This chain uses TRBV4-1 with TRBJ1-6; 7 nucleotides match TRBD1. Material: naive CD8+ T cells sorted from blood. Here the CDR3 reads CASSQADRVGSPLHF. The CDR3 nucleotides are TGCGCCAGCAGCCAAGCCGACAGGGTAGGATCACCCCTCCACTTT.